This T cell receptor (beta chain) appears in the sequencing data of a study of blood T cell repertoires in COVID-19. As for the study in general: Material from acute and convalescent COVID-19 was sourced from the United States, Italy and Spain.

How the authors handled the data: Amplification of reference gene primers provided the estimated nucleated cell counts. The protocol was immunoSEQ multiplex PCR, while the TCRdb copy is restricted to in-frame clones and leaves out a portion. The V and J calls and clone size were taken over from that table, and D and trimming were inferred from the DNA. The sample yields 300,000 to 400,000 clones, roughly nine tenths seen once. This clone appeared a single time. Germline V gene data show CDR1 as KGHSH and CDR2 as LQKENI. This CDR3 spans 17 amino acids. The J segment lost 4 bases and the V segment lost 2 bases, leaving 12 bases of the junction unmatched. Individuals drawn from 20 to 30 US areas were about 18 to 100 years old. Clinical history as reported by participants underpinned cohort assignment.

Sequencing was done on a sample of PBMCs or T cells enriched from blood (not recorded which). This sequence joins TRBV18 and TRBJ2-7, with TRBD2 matching over 9 bases. The receptor was derived from a man in his 60s who had recovered from COVID-19. The CDR3: CASSPIASGDGRYEQYF. The CDR3 DNA reads as TGTGCCAGCTCACCAATTGCTAGCGGGGACGGGAGGTACGAGCAGTACTTC.